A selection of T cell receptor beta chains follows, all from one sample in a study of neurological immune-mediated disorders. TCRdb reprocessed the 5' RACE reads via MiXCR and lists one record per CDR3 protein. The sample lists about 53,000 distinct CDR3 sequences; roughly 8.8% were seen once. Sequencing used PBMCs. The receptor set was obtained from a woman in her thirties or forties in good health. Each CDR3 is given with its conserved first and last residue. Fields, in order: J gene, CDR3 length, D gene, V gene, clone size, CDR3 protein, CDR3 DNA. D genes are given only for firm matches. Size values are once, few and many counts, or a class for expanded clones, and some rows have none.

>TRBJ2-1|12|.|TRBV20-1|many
CSAPGGGNEQFF
TGCAGTGCACCGGGGGGCGGCAATGAGCAGTTCTTC
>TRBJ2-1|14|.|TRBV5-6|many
CASSLQGSLAEQFF
TGTGCCAGCAGCTTACAAGGAAGTCTCGCTGAGCAGTTCTTC
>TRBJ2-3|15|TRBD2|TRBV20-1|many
CSARDRGSGTDTQYF
TGCAGTGCTAGAGACCGCGGGAGTGGCACAGATACGCAGTATTTT
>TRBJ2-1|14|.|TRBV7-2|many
CASSLADAYNEQFF
TGTGCCAGCAGCTTAGCGGACGCATACAATGAGCAGTTCTTC
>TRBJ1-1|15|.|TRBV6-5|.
CDSTPRGRGYTEAFF
TGTGATAGCACCCCTAGGGGCAGGGGTTACACTGAAGCTTTCTTT
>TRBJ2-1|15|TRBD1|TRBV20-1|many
CSAGPQGAPYNEQFF
TGCAGTGCTGGACCACAGGGGGCGCCCTACAATGAGCAGTTCTTC
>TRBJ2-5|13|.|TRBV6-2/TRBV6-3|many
CASRDSSSETQYF
TGTGCCAGCCGGGACTCTTCTTCAGAGACCCAGTACTTC
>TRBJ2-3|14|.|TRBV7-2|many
CASSKPVSRDTQYF
TGTGCCAGCAGCAAACCCGTCTCTCGGGATACGCAGTATTTT
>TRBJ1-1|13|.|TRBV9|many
CASSVLGDTEAFF
TGTGCCAGCAGCGTCTTAGGGGACACTGAAGCTTTCTTT
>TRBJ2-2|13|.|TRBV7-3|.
CASSPTATGELFF
TGTGCCAGCAGCCCGACGGCCACCGGGGAGCTGTTTTTT
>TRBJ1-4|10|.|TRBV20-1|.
CSARDEKLFF
TGCAGTGCTAGGGATGAAAAACTGTTTTTT
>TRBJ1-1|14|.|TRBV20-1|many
CSAEPARGFTEAFF
TGCAGTGCTGAGCCGGCCAGGGGCTTCACTGAAGCTTTCTTT
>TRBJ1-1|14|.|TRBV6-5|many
CASSRRTGNTEAFF
TGTGCCAGCAGCCGCCGGACGGGGAACACTGAAGCTTTCTTT
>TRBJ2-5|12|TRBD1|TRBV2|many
CASRDRGETQYF
TGTGCCAGCAGGGACAGGGGAGAGACCCAGTACTTC
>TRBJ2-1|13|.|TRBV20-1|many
CSAPRRERGEQFF
TGCAGTGCCCCTCGAAGGGAACGGGGCGAGCAGTTCTTC
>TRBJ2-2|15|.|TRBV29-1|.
CSARLTNANTGELFF
TGCAGCGCTCGACTTACGAACGCGAACACCGGGGAGCTGTTTTTT
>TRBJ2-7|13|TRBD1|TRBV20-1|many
CSASGQHYYEQYF
TGCAGTGCTTCGGGACAGCATTACTACGAGCAGTACTTC
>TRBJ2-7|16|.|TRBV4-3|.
CASSQGRGAGSYWQYF
TGCGCCAGCAGCCAAGGAAGGGGGGCAGGCAGCTACTGGCAGTACTTC
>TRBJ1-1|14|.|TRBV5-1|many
CASSLTRTETEAFF
TGCGCCAGCAGCTTGACGCGGACTGAGACTGAAGCTTTCTTT
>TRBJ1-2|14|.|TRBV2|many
CASSEMGTAYGYTF
TGTGCCAGCAGTGAAATGGGCACAGCCTATGGCTACACCTTC
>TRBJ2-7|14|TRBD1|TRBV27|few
CASSFGTAPYEQYF
TGTGCCAGCAGTTTCGGGACAGCTCCCTACGAGCAGTACTTC
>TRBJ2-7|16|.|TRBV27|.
CASSLYPPKGVDEQYF
TGTGCCAGCAGTTTATATCCCCCGAAGGGGGTTGACGAGCAGTACTTC
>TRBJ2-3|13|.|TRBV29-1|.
CSVASGGVDTQYF
TGCAGCGTCGCGAGTGGGGGAGTCGATACGCAGTATTTT
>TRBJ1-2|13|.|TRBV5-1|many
CASSLKGGDGYTF
TGCGCCAGCAGCTTGAAGGGGGGCGATGGCTACACCTTC
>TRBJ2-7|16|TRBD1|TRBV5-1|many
CASSLRTGAHFYEQYF
TGCGCCAGCAGCTTGCGGACAGGGGCACACTTCTACGAGCAGTACTTC
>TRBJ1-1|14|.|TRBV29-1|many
CSALTRERFSEAFF
TGCAGCGCCCTAACCAGGGAACGGTTCTCTGAAGCTTTCTTT